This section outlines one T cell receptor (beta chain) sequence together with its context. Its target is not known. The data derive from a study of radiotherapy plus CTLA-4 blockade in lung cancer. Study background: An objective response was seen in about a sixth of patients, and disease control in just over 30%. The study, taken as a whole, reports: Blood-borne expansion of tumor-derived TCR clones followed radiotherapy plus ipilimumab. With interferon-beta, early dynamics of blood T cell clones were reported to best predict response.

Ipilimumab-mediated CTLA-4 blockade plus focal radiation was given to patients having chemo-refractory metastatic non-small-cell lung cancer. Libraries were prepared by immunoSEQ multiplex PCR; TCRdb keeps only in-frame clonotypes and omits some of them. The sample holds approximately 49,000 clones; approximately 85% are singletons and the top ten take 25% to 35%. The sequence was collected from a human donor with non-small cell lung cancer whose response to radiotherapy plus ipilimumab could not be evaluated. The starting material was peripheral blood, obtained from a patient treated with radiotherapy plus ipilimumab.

This CDR3 is CASSPTASSYNEQFF. For the CDR3, the DNA is TGTGCCAGCAGCCCTACTGCAAGCTCCTACAATGAGCAGTTCTTC. The genes are TRBV7-3 and TRBJ2-1, with unresolved D. The germline V and J ends were trimmed by 5 bases and 0 bases, with 11 bases remaining between them. This CDR3 comprises 15 residues. CDR1 is SGHTA, CDR2 FQGTGA, per germline.